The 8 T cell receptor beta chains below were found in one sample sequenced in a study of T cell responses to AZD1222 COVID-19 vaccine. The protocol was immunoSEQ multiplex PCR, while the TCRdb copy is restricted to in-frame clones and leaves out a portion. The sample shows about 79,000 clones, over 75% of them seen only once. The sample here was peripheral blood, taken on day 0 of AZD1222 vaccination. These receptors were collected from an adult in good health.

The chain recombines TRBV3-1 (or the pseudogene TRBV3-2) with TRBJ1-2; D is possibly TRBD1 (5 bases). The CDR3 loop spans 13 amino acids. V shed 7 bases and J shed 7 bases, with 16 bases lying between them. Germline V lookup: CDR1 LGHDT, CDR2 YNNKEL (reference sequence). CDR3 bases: TGTGCCAGCAACCGTCGGGGGGAGGCTGGCTACACCTTC. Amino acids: CASNRRGEAGYTF.

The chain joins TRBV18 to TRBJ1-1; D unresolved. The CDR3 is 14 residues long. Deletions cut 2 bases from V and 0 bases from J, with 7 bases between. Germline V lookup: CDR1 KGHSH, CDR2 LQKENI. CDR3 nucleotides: TGTGCCAGCTCACCAAACCGGCTGAACACTGAAGCTTTCTTT. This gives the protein CASSPNRLNTEAFF.

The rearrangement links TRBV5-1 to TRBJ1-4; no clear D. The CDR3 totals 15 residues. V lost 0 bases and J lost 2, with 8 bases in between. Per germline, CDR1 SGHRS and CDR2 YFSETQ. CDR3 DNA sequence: TGCGCCAGCAGCTTGGACGGGGTTACTAATGAAAAACTGTTTTTT. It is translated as CASSLDGVTNEKLFF.

CDR3 region: CASSPRQGPRELFF. The CDR3 bases are TGCGCCAGCAGCCCAAGACAGGGTCCAAGGGAGCTGTTTTTT. The chain carries TRBV5-1 and TRBJ2-2; 7 bases are a match to TRBD1. Trimming at V came to 4 bases and at J to 9 bases, leaving 9 bases not matched to a gene. Germline V gives CDR1 SGHRS, CDR2 YFSETQ. The CDR3 has 14 amino acids.

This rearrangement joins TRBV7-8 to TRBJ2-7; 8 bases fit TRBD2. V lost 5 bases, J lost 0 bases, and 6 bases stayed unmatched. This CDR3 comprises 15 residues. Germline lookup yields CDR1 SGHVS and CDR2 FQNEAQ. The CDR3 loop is CASSRSGGSSYEQYF. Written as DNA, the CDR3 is TGTGCCAGCAGCCGGAGCGGGGGTAGCTCCTACGAGCAGTACTTC.

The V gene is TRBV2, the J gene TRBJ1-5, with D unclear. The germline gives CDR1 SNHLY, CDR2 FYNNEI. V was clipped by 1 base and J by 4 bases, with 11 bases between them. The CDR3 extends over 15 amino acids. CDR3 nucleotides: TGTGCCAGCAGTGAAGAAGCTTTTTTGAATCAGCCCCAGCATTTT. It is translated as CASSEEAFLNQPQHF.

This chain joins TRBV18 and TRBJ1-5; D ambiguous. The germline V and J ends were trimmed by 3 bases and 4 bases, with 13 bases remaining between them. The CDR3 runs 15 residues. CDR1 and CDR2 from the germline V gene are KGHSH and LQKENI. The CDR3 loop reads CASSPASGRNQPQHF. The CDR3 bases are TGTGCCAGCTCACCGGCTTCTGGGAGAAATCAGCCCCAGCATTTT.

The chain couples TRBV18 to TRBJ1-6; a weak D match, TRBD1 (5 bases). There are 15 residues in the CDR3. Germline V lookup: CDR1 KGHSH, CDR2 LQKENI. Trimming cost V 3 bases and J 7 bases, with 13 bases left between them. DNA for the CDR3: TGTGCCAGCTCACCCGGGACGTCTCTGAATTCACCCCTCCACTTT. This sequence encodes CASSPGTSLNSPLHF.